Shown below are 24 T cell receptor beta chains from a single sample sequenced in a study of cytotoxic CD8 clonotypes in ibrutinib-treated CLL. Sequenced by immunoSEQ multiplex PCR; TCRdb stores in-frame clones only, minus some. The table lists about 92,000 clones, around 77% of them singletons. The specimen was PBMCs, collected after 24 months of ibrutinib treatment. The receptors derive from a human donor with chronic lymphocytic leukemia.

This clone was found many times. The CDR3 DNA follows: TGTGCCAGCAGCGTAAGCAGCGGGGGCTACAATGAGCAGTTCTTC. The encoded protein is CASSVSSGGYNEQFF. The chain carries TRBV9 and TRBJ2-1, with 8 nucleotides matching TRBD2. The CDR3 length is 15 residues. V lost 1 base to trimming and J lost 3 bases; unmatched junction nucleotides: 3. CDR1 is SGDLS and CDR2 is YYNGEE in the germline V gene.

The chain joins TRBV6-5 to TRBJ2-1; D assignment may be TRBD1 or TRBD2 (5 bases each). V was shortened by 6 bases and J by 10 bases, with 13 bases between the two germline ends. CDR1 is MNHEY and CDR2 is SVGAGI in the germline V gene. CDR3 length equals 12 residues. The CDR3 nucleotides are TGTGCCAGCAGAGGGACCCCTGGGGAGCAGTTCTTC. It is translated as CASRGTPGEQFF.

This clone has just a few counts. This rearrangement joins TRBV6-6 to TRBJ1-2; TRBD1 aligns across 7 bases. V lost 4 bases, J lost 2 bases, and 4 bases stayed unmatched. This CDR3 comprises 14 residues. CDR1 and CDR2 (germline): MNHNY, SVGAGI (reference sequence). This chain's CDR3 is CASSSGTANYGYTF. CDR3 sequence (DNA): TGTGCCAGCAGTTCCGGGACAGCCAACTATGGCTACACCTTC.

CDR3 amino acids: CASSPRLANTGELFF. The CDR3 DNA follows: TGTGCCAGCAGCCCAAGACTAGCGAACACCGGGGAGCTGTTTTTT. This sequence joins TRBV6-6 and TRBJ2-2; D may be TRBD2 (6 bases). Germline V CDR1 and CDR2: MNHNY, SVGAGI (reference sequence). The CDR3 contains 15 residues. Trimming took 6 bases from V and 0 from J, leaving 11 bases between them.

This chain links TRBV14 with TRBJ2-2; 7 positions agree with TRBD2. CDR1 and CDR2 (germline): SGHDN, FVKESK. The CDR3 sequence is 16 residues long. V lost 4 bases, J lost 0 bases, and 5 bases stayed unmatched. The CDR3 DNA sequence: TGTGCCAGCAGCCTCGGACTAGGCGCGAACACCGGGGAGCTGTTTTTT. Its translation: CASSLGLGANTGELFF.

The chain combines TRBV28 with TRBJ2-4, with 7 bases matching TRBD1. Germline loops: CDR1 MDHEN, CDR2 SYDVKM. V gave up 3 bases and J gave up 6 bases; unmatched junction bases: 5. The CDR3 is 14 residues long. For the CDR3, the DNA is TGTGCCAGCAGTTTTCTAACAGGGGTAAACATTCAGTACTTC. It encodes CASSFLTGVNIQYF.

The genes are TRBV18 and TRBJ2-3; 11 nucleotides line up with TRBD2. Germline loops: CDR1 KGHSH, CDR2 LQKENI. CDR3 length: 17 amino acids. V was clipped by 3 bases and J by 1 base; unmatched bases: 6. The CDR3 loop is CASSPLLAGGGTDTQYF. In DNA, the CDR3 is TGTGCCAGCTCACCCCTCCTAGCGGGAGGCGGCACAGATACGCAGTATTTT.

V gene TRBV19 combines with J gene TRBJ2-2; 12 nucleotides align to TRBD2. This CDR3 contains 16 residues. Per germline, CDR1 LNHDA and CDR2 SQIVND (reference sequence). V lost 8 bases, J lost 4 bases, and 8 bases stayed unmatched. The CDR3 region has the DNA TGTGCCAGTTCAATGACTAGCGGGAGACCCACCGGGGAGCTGTTTTTT. Its translation is CASSMTSGRPTGELFF.

The chain employs TRBV27 and TRBJ2-7; D may be TRBD2 (5 bases). CDR3 length: 14 residues. Trimming pared 4 bases from V and 1 base from J, leaving 11 bases between. Germline V gives CDR1 MNHEY, CDR2 SMNVEV (reference sequence). CDR3 loop: CASSWFSESYEQYF. DNA for the CDR3: TGTGCCAGCAGTTGGTTTAGCGAATCCTACGAGCAGTACTTC.

This clone has ten or more counts. One end of the junction does not line up with germline, which may come from a read error. The J gene is TRBJ2-7, the V gene TRBV7-6; 12 bases align to TRBD2. The CDR3 is 14 residues long. Germline CDR1 and CDR2: SGHVS and FNYEAQ. The CDR3 DNA reads TGTGCCAGCAGCCTAGCGGGAGGGTACTACGAGCAGTACTTC. It encodes CASSLAGGYYEQYF.

In its sample, this clone was seen a few times. The rearrangement uses TRBV6-1 and TRBJ1-6, with D hard to call. With 5 bases removed from V and 11 bases from J, the gap between germline ends came to 10 bases. Germline V gene sequence: CDR1 MNHNS, CDR2 SASEGT. The CDR3 has 12 residues. Here the CDR3 reads CASSIEEAPLHF. The CDR3 nucleotides read TGTGCCAGCAGTATCGAGGAGGCACCCCTCCACTTT.

The V and J genes are TRBV5-1 and TRBJ2-7; the D is unclear. Germline loops: CDR1 SGHRS, CDR2 YFSETQ. Trimming shortened V by 3 bases and J by 1 base, and 17 bases separated the two germline ends. CDR3 length: 16 residues. As DNA, the CDR3 is TGCGCCAGCAGCTCGGAAGGAAGGGTATCATCCTACGAGCAGTACTTC. This gives the protein CASSSEGRVSSYEQYF.

V gene TRBV6-1 combines with J gene TRBJ1-5; D gene unclear. The V end lost 3 bases, the J end lost 0 bases, and 9 bases lay between the germline ends. The CDR3 is made up of 15 amino acids. Per germline, CDR1 MNHNS and CDR2 SASEGT. The CDR3 protein is CASSEGRYSNQPQHF. CDR3 nucleotides: TGTGCCAGCAGTGAGGGTCGATATAGCAATCAGCCCCAGCATTTT.

The chain is built from TRBV27 and TRBJ1-6; 9 positions agree with TRBD1. Germline CDR1 is MNHEY and CDR2 is SMNVEV (reference sequence). V dropped 2 bases and J dropped 7; count of bases not matched to a gene: 3. The CDR3 is made up of 15 amino acids. CDR3 region: CASSLRQGVNSPLHF. The CDR3 DNA is TGTGCCAGCAGTTTAAGACAGGGGGTAAATTCACCCCTCCACTTT.

J is TRBJ2-7 and V is TRBV10-3, with 12 bases matching TRBD2. Germline CDR1 ENHRY, CDR2 SYGVKD. The J segment lost 6 bases and the V segment lost 6 bases, leaving 3 bases of the junction unmatched. The CDR3 is 13 residues long. The CDR3 coding sequence is TGTGCCATCAGCGGACTAGCGGGATCCGAGCAGTACTTC. Translation: CAISGLAGSEQYF.

This chain joins TRBV15 and TRBJ1-1, with 7 bases fitting TRBD1. The CDR3 length is 16 residues. J gave up 0 bases and V 0 bases, and 4 bases lay outside the gene matches. CDR1 is LNHNV and CDR2 is YYDKDF in the germline V gene (reference sequence). In DNA form, the CDR3 reads TGTGCCACCAGCAGAGAAGCCGGACAGGTGAACACTGAAGCTTTCTTT. As protein: CATSREAGQVNTEAFF. Full variable domain (missing parts from reference TRBV15 and TRBJ1-1): DAMVIQNPRYQVTQFGKPVTLSCSQTLNHNVMYWYQQKSSQAPKLLFHYYDKDFNNEADTPDNFQSRRPNTSFCFLDIRSPGLGDTAMYLCATSREAGQVNTEAFFGQGTRLTVV.

This clone is a singleton in its sample. The V gene is TRBV19, the J gene TRBJ2-3; D remains ambiguous. The CDR3 consists of 13 residues. Trimming removed 1 base from V and 6 bases from J, with 8 bases in between. Per germline, CDR1 LNHDA and CDR2 SQIVND (reference sequence). As DNA, the CDR3 is TGTGCCAGTAGTATAGCGGGCCTCGATACGCAGTATTTT. Protein product: CASSIAGLDTQYF.

The chain recombines TRBV5-1 with TRBJ1-4, with TRBD1 identical over 8 bases. CDR1 is SGHRS and CDR2 is YFSETQ in the germline V gene. This CDR3 is 14 amino acids long. Trimming cost V 0 bases and J 7 bases; bases outside gene matches: 2. The CDR3 DNA is TGCGCCAGCAGCTTGGACAGGGGGTTTGAAAAACTGTTTTTT. This translates into CASSLDRGFEKLFF.

The V gene is TRBV27, the J gene TRBJ2-7; TRBD1 is a possible D gene (5 bases). Germline V gene sequence: CDR1 MNHEY, CDR2 SMNVEV (reference sequence). The CDR3 is made up of 16 amino acids. The V gene lost 4 bases and the J gene lost 1 base, with 17 bases spanning the gap. The CDR3 here is CASSYRVGQGSYEQYF. For the CDR3, the DNA is TGTGCCAGCAGTTATAGGGTCGGTCAGGGATCCTACGAGCAGTACTTC.

The rearrangement links TRBV30 to TRBJ2-4; the match to TRBD1 covers 11 bases. The CDR3 loop spans 17 amino acids. CDR1 is GTSNPN and CDR2 is SVGIG in the germline V gene (reference sequence). J was trimmed by 5 bases and V by 1 base; bases with no gene match: 10. CDR3 residues: CAWSEGQGGGPQNIQYF. CDR3 nucleotide sequence: TGTGCCTGGAGTGAGGGACAGGGGGGAGGGCCACAAAACATTCAGTACTTC.

V gene TRBV7-9 combines with J gene TRBJ1-4; D possibly corresponds to TRBD1 (5 bases). The CDR3 totals 14 residues. V lost 5 bases, J lost 7 bases, and 14 bases lay in between. Germline-derived CDR1 and CDR2 are SEHNR and FQNEAQ (reference sequence). The CDR3 spells CASSTGTGGEKLFF. The DNA for the CDR3 is TGTGCCAGCAGCACCGGAACAGGAGGTGAAAAACTGTTTTTT.

V usage is TRBV19 and J usage is TRBJ1-2; the match to TRBD1 covers 8 bases. V shed 10 bases, J shed 3 bases, and the junction held 4 bases outside the gene matches. CDR1 and CDR2 from the germline V gene are LNHDA and SQIVND (reference sequence). The CDR3 sequence is 12 residues long. DNA of the CDR3: TGTGCCACCCAGGACAGGGACTATGGCTACACCTTC. It is translated as CATQDRDYGYTF.

This clone was observed a handful of times. This sequence joins TRBV9 and TRBJ2-1, with 12 bases matching TRBD2. V gave up 0 bases and J gave up 1 base; unmatched junction bases: 5. There are 18 residues in the CDR3. CDR1 is SGDLS and CDR2 is YYNGEE in the germline V gene. The CDR3: CASSVGLAGGPSYNEQFF. In nucleotides, the CDR3 is TGTGCCAGCAGCGTAGGTCTAGCGGGAGGGCCGTCCTACAATGAGCAGTTCTTC.

This chain uses TRBV28 with TRBJ2-1, with TRBD2 matching 12 bases. V shed 5 bases, J shed 5 bases, and the junction held 7 bases outside the gene matches. The CDR3 length is 16 residues. Germline V gene lookup returns CDR1 MDHEN and CDR2 SYDVKM. The CDR3 DNA reads TGTGCCAGCAGTGAGACTAGCGGGGGATTAAACAATGAGCAGTTCTTC. Translating gives CASSETSGGLNNEQFF.